Below, 29 T cell receptor beta chains from the same sample are listed, as sequenced in a study of post-analysis software for immune sequencing data. General study findings and limits: Higher frequency in patients than in controls was seen for roughly five TRBV segments, with TRBV5-6, TRBV5-1 and TRBV20-1 among them.

The authors incorporated unique molecular identifiers into the TCR beta cDNA libraries. MiXCR, applied by TCRdb to the PCR reads, yields one record per CDR3 protein. The table includes fewer than 850,000 distinct CDR3 sequences, roughly 50% detected once. No cognate antigen is known for these TCRs. Sequencing input: blood. These receptors were taken from a girl aged 10 to 17 with multiple sclerosis.

This chain joins TRBV29-1 and TRBJ2-3, with 7 bases aligning to TRBD2. The CDR3 is 14 residues long. Trimming removed 8 bases from V and 0 bases from J; junction bases left unmatched: 8. Germline V CDR1 and CDR2: SQVTM, ANQGSEA. CDR3 sequence: CSTTSAASTDTQYF. CDR3 in DNA: TGCAGCACCACTAGCGCGGCTAGCACAGATACGCAGTATTTT.

This clonotype was seen just once. This chain connects TRBV14 to TRBJ2-6, with 14 bases that match TRBD2. V lost 4 bases, J lost 3 bases, and 8 bases stayed unmatched. Germline CDR1 is SGHDN and CDR2 is FVKESK. CDR3 size: 19 residues. CDR3 coding DNA: TGTGCCAGCAGCCGAGATAGGGGACTAGCGGGAGTTGGGGCCAACGTCCTGACTTTC. Translating gives CASSRDRGLAGVGANVLTF.

This clonotype was counted between two and nine times. The genes are TRBV20-1 and TRBJ2-5, with 10 bases aligning to TRBD2. Germline lookup yields CDR1 DFQATT and CDR2 SNEGSKA (reference sequence). The CDR3 length is 15 residues. The V gene end was trimmed by 4 bases and the J gene end by 3 bases; junction bases not matched to a gene: 8. In DNA form, the CDR3 reads TGCAGTGCTACAAGCACCGGACTAGCGGAAGAGACCCAGTACTTC. Amino acids: CSATSTGLAEETQYF.

The chain uses TRBV6-2 or TRBV6-3 and TRBJ2-1; 7 nucleotides line up with TRBD2. Germline V gene sequence: CDR1 MNHEY, CDR2 SVGEGT. The junction had 15 bases not matched to a gene; V was cut back by 11 bases and J by 8 bases. The length of the CDR3 is 14 residues. The CDR3 loop is CAAGEGGSIDEQFF. CDR3 sequence (DNA): TGTGCCGCCGGGGAGGGCGGGAGTATCGATGAGCAGTTCTTC.

The chain links TRBV20-1 to TRBJ1-2; no definite D call. Germline CDR1 reads DFQATT; CDR2 reads SNEGSKA (reference sequence). CDR3 length: 16 residues. Trimming cost V 0 bases and J 8 bases, with 22 bases left between them. CDR3 protein: CSARDFTLENPRGYTF. The CDR3 nucleotides read TGCAGTGCTAGAGATTTTACTTTGGAAAATCCCCGGGGCTACACCTTC.

The V call is TRBV6-5, the J call TRBJ1-2; D is unresolved. V shed 2 bases and J shed 8 bases, with 15 bases lying between them. The CDR3 length is 14 residues. Looked up from germline, CDR1 is MNHEY and CDR2 is SVGAGI. The CDR3 here is CASSYRAGPVGYTF. The CDR3 region has the DNA TGTGCCAGCAGTTACCGGGCGGGCCCTGTCGGCTACACCTTC.

The chain combines TRBV12-3 or TRBV12-4 with TRBJ2-5, with D maybe TRBD1 (6 bases). This CDR3 comprises 15 residues. V was clipped by 6 bases and J by 0 bases, with 14 bases between them. As DNA, the CDR3 is TGTGCCAGCAGCTCAGCACAGGGATACCAAGAGACCCAGTACTTC. Translated, it gives CASSSAQGYQETQYF.

This clonotype came up a few times. The chain uses TRBV27 and TRBJ1-4; 8 bases align to TRBD1. There are 14 residues in the CDR3. Germline V lookup: CDR1 MNHEY, CDR2 SMNVEV (reference sequence). The V segment lost 5 bases and the J segment 7 bases; nucleotides outside the gene matches: 6. The chain's CDR3 is CASSPLGQGEKLFF. CDR3 in DNA: TGTGCCAGCAGTCCCCTCGGACAGGGTGAAAAACTGTTTTTT.

CDR3 sequence reads: CSVDGYAGGVNEQFF. For the CDR3, the DNA is TGCAGCGTTGATGGGTACGCGGGAGGAGTTAATGAGCAGTTCTTC. This chain uses TRBV29-1 with TRBJ2-1; 8 positions match TRBD2. Germline V gene sequence: CDR1 SQVTM, CDR2 ANQGSEA. This CDR3 is built from 15 residues. J gave up 7 bases and V 3 bases, and 11 bases lay outside the gene matches.

A few counts support this clonotype. The chain couples TRBV3-1 to TRBJ2-7, with D unresolved. Trimming pared 1 base from V and 4 bases from J, leaving 5 bases between. The CDR3 is 12 residues long. Germline lookup yields CDR1 LGHDT and CDR2 YNNKEL (reference sequence). The CDR3 protein is CASSQVNYEQYF. The CDR3 DNA sequence: TGTGCCAGCAGCCAAGTTAATTACGAGCAGTACTTC.

The chain uses TRBV24-1 and TRBJ2-1; 14 bases match TRBD2. The germline V gene has CDR1 KGHDR and CDR2 SFDVKD. The J segment lost 9 bases and the V segment lost 9 bases, leaving 9 bases of the junction unmatched. The CDR3 extends over 15 amino acids. In DNA, the CDR3 is TGTGCCACCCAACACCGGACTAGCGGGAGGCTTGAGCAGTTCTTC. Protein product: CATQHRTSGRLEQFF.

The chain recombines TRBV20-1 with TRBJ2-2; the D gene is possibly TRBD2 (6 bases). The CDR3 extends over 14 amino acids. Germline loops: CDR1 DFQATT, CDR2 SNEGSKA (reference sequence). Trimming stripped 2 bases from V and 6 bases from J, with 13 bases between. The CDR3 DNA reads TGCAGTGCTAGACCCGGGAGAGAATCCGGGGAGCTGTTTTTT. Translated, it gives CSARPGRESGELFF.

This clonotype was seen more than once but under ten times. This sequence joins TRBV27 and TRBJ1-4; the D gene is possibly TRBD1 (6 bases). Germline assignment: CDR1 MNHEY and CDR2 SMNVEV (reference sequence). This CDR3 region has 15 residues. V shed 5 bases and J shed 4 bases, with 14 bases lying between them. The CDR3 DNA follows: TGTGCCAGCAGTACTGGACAGCTGATTAATGAAAAACTGTTTTTT. It yields the protein CASSTGQLINEKLFF.

The genes are TRBV27 and TRBJ2-1; possible D gene TRBD2, 6 bases. The germline V and J ends were trimmed by 3 bases and 3 bases, with 9 bases remaining between them. This CDR3 contains 14 residues. The germline gives CDR1 MNHEY, CDR2 SMNVEV (reference sequence). The CDR3: CASSFLGSYNEQFF. The CDR3, as DNA: TGTGCCAGCAGTTTTCTCGGGAGCTACAATGAGCAGTTCTTC.

This clonotype was observed a handful of times. In nucleotides, the CDR3 is TGTGCCAGCAACGGGGGAAGGGAGCAGTACTTC. This translates into CASNGGREQYF. The rearrangement joins TRBV2 to TRBJ2-4, with a weak D call TRBD2 (6 bases). Per germline, CDR1 SNHLY and CDR2 FYNNEI. This CDR3 has 11 residues. The V end lost 7 bases, the J end lost 13 bases, and 14 bases lay between the germline ends.

The chain recombines TRBV28 with TRBJ2-3; D tentatively fits TRBD1 or TRBD2 (5 bases each). CDR3 length: 15 residues. Germline V lookup: CDR1 MDHEN, CDR2 SYDVKM. Trimming stripped 4 bases from V and 2 bases from J, with 13 bases between. The CDR3 nucleotides are TGTGCCAGCAGTTCCCCGTGGGGGATCACAGATACGCAGTATTTT. Residues: CASSSPWGITDTQYF.

This sequence joins TRBV4-1 and TRBJ1-1, with D maybe TRBD1 (6 bases). The CDR3 has 16 amino acids. V was cut by 3 bases and J by 0 bases, with 14 bases left in between. The V gene's germline CDR1 is MGHRA and CDR2 YSYEKL. The CDR3 DNA is TGCGCCAGCAGCCAGGCTACAGGGCATATGAACACTGAAGCTTTCTTT. The encoded protein is CASSQATGHMNTEAFF.

V and J are TRBV15 and TRBJ2-1, with 12 bases that match TRBD2. Unmatched junction bases numbered 0, after V lost 1 base and J lost 5 bases. Germline V CDR1 and CDR2: LNHNV, YYDKDF (reference sequence). The CDR3 sequence is 15 residues long. The CDR3 reads CATSRGLAGDNEQFF. As DNA, the CDR3 is TGTGCCACCAGCAGAGGACTAGCGGGGGACAATGAGCAGTTCTTC.

This clonotype has more than one count but fewer than ten. The V call is TRBV4-2, the J call TRBJ2-6, with 8 bases aligning to TRBD1. From germline, CDR1 is LGHNA and CDR2 YNFKEQ. The trim removed 6 bases at V and 2 bases at J, leaving 3 bases unmatched. This CDR3 comprises 15 residues. This chain's CDR3 is CASSPTGAGANVLTF. The CDR3 DNA reads TGTGCCAGCAGTCCGACAGGGGCTGGGGCCAACGTCCTGACTTTC.

The chain uses TRBV2 and TRBJ2-1; no clear D gene. The CDR3 runs to 13 residues. The V and J ends lost 5 bases and 10 bases respectively, with 15 bases between them. Germline V gene lookup returns CDR1 SNHLY and CDR2 FYNNEI. CDR3 in amino acids: CASSTKTDQEQFF. CDR3 sequence (DNA): TGTGCCAGCAGTACCAAAACGGACCAAGAGCAGTTCTTC.

The chain links TRBV2 to TRBJ2-2, with 8 positions matching TRBD1. The V segment lost 7 bases and the J segment 7 bases; nucleotides outside the gene matches: 11. Germline values: CDR1 SNHLY, CDR2 FYNNEI. CDR3 size: 15 residues. CDR3 amino acids: CASTTAGGGVGELFF. The CDR3 bases are TGTGCCAGCACCACGGCAGGGGGCGGAGTCGGGGAGCTGTTTTTT.

CDR3 in amino acids: CASSVRPNEQFF. CDR3 sequence (DNA): TGTGCCAGCAGCGTACGTCCCAATGAGCAGTTCTTC. The V gene is TRBV9, the J gene TRBJ2-1; D gene ambiguous. In germline, CDR1 is SGDLS, CDR2 YYNGEE. The ends were cut back, 1 base at V and 6 bases at J, with 5 bases in the middle. This CDR3 contains 12 residues.

This clonotype was counted only a few times. V is TRBV5-1 and J is TRBJ2-1; D ambiguous. This CDR3 has 12 amino acids. Germline V gene lookup returns CDR1 SGHRS and CDR2 YFSETQ. V shed 0 bases and J shed 9 bases, with 7 bases lying between them. Here the CDR3 reads CASSLGVSEQFF. In nucleotides, the CDR3 is TGCGCCAGCAGCTTGGGGGTATCTGAGCAGTTCTTC.

V and J are TRBV12-3 or TRBV12-4 and TRBJ1-1; 7 bases align to TRBD1. After removal of 1 base from V and 1 base from J, the junction contained 3 bases not matched to a gene. The length of the CDR3 is 15 residues. CDR3 bases: TGTGCCAGCAGTTTAGGGGACAGTCCGAACACTGAAGCTTTCTTT. It yields the protein CASSLGDSPNTEAFF.

This rearrangement joins TRBV20-1 to TRBJ1-6; tentative D call: TRBD1 (5 bases). Trimming removed 1 base from V and 7 bases from J, with 11 bases in between. The V gene's germline CDR1 is DFQATT and CDR2 SNEGSKA (reference sequence). The CDR3 runs 14 residues. The CDR3: CSARGGQGNSPLHF. The CDR3 nucleotides read TGCAGTGCTAGAGGTGGGCAGGGAAATTCACCCCTCCACTTT.

Only a few counts were recorded for this clonotype. The V call is TRBV5-1, the J call TRBJ2-7, with D possibly being TRBD1 (5 bases). The CDR3 has 13 amino acids. Germline V gene lookup returns CDR1 SGHRS and CDR2 YFSETQ. The V end was cut by 1 base, the J end by 3 bases, with 8 bases between. The CDR3 is CASSLPGLYEQYF. CDR3 sequence (DNA): TGCGCCAGCAGCTTGCCAGGGCTCTACGAGCAGTACTTC.

V is TRBV19 and J is TRBJ2-1; D may match TRBD1 or TRBD2 (6 bases each). Germline-derived CDR1 and CDR2 are LNHDA and SQIVND (reference sequence). The CDR3 sequence is 15 residues long. V lost 7 bases and J lost 0, with 13 bases in between. The CDR3 reads CASKEGGPSYNEQFF. The CDR3, as DNA: TGTGCCAGTAAAGAGGGGGGTCCCTCCTACAATGAGCAGTTCTTC. The whole variable domain, filled in from reference TRBV19 and TRBJ2-1, reads DGGITQSPKYLFRKEGQNVTLSCEQNLNHDAMYWYRQDPGQGLRLIYYSQIVNDFQKGDIAEGYSVSREKKESFPLTVTSAQKNPTAFYLCASKEGGPSYNEQFFGPGTRLTVL.

CDR3 sequence: CASTLDREGETQYF. The CDR3 bases are TGTGCCAGCACCCTAGACAGGGAGGGAGAGACCCAGTACTTC. V and J are TRBV6-5 and TRBJ2-5; D is perhaps TRBD1 or TRBD2 (7 bases each). CDR3 length: 14 amino acids. The V and J ends lost 7 bases and 4 bases respectively, with 16 bases between them. CDR1 MNHEY and CDR2 SVGAGI come from the germline V gene.

The genes are TRBV7-9 and TRBJ2-5; tentatively, D is TRBD2 (6 bases). CDR1 and CDR2 (germline): SEHNR, FQNEAQ (reference sequence). V shed 0 bases and J shed 1 base, with 12 bases lying between them. The CDR3 covers 16 residues. CDR3 nucleotides: TGTGCCAGCAGCTTAGCTAAAACTAGCTTCCAAGAGACCCAGTACTTC. Translation: CASSLAKTSFQETQYF.